What follows are 15 T cell receptor beta chains derived from one specimen sequenced in a study of vaccination and CD4 T cells after COVID-19. The antigens of these receptors remain unknown. CD4+ T cells that had been cultured provided DNA sequenced with the Oncomine TCR Beta short-read assay. MiXCR, run by TCRdb on the PCR reads, gives a single entry per CDR3 protein. The sample has roughly 11,000 distinct CDR3 sequences, roughly half seen once; the top ten hold roughly 30%. Stated treatment: approximately 9-day PBMC culture with coronavirus spike peptide pools or control peptides (ViraFEST assay). Input material: CD4+ T cells from blood, cultured in vitro. These receptors were obtained from a human donor who had recovered from COVID-19.

V usage is TRBV27 and J usage is TRBJ2-5; 8 positions agree with TRBD1. V lost 3 bases, J lost 5 bases, and 5 bases stayed unmatched. The CDR3 extends over 14 amino acids. Germline V CDR1 and CDR2: MNHEY, SMNVEV (reference sequence). CDR3: CASSFQGARETQYF. The CDR3 DNA reads as TGTGCCAGCAGTTTTCAGGGGGCGCGGGAGACCCAGTACTTC.

CDR3 in DNA: TGCGCCAGCAGCTTCCCAGGACTAGCGGGGGGGGACTACACAGATACGCAGTATTTT. Translation: CASSFPGLAGGDYTDTQYF. The V and J genes are TRBV5-1 and TRBJ2-3, with 15 positions matching TRBD2. The CDR3 loop spans 19 amino acids. Per germline, CDR1 SGHRS and CDR2 YFSETQ. V dropped 2 bases and J dropped 2; count of bases not matched to a gene: 9.

The chain recombines TRBV2 with TRBJ2-3; TRBD2 matches at 9 bases. The CDR3 contains 16 residues. Germline CDR1 SNHLY, CDR2 FYNNEI. Trimming at V came to 6 bases and at J to 7 bases, leaving 14 bases not matched to a gene. The CDR3 reads CASSPSPRGGTHTQYF. In DNA form, the CDR3 reads TGTGCCAGCAGCCCATCCCCGCGGGGGGGCACGCATACGCAGTATTTT. The full variable domain, with the rest looked up from reference TRBV2 and TRBJ2-3, is EPEVTQTPSHQVTQMGQEVILRCVPISNHLYFYWYRQILGQKVEFLVSFYNNEISEKSEIFDDQFSVERPDGSNFTLKIRSTKLEDSAMYFCASSPSPRGGTHTQYFGPGTRLTVL.

This clonotype came up a few times. The genes are TRBV12-3 or TRBV12-4 and TRBJ1-5; D may be TRBD1 (5 bases). Between the trimmed V and J ends, which lost 8 bases and 6 bases, there was a span of 17 bases. The CDR3 length is 14 residues. The CDR3 protein is CASRSHGDGQPQHF. DNA for the CDR3: TGTGCCAGCCGTTCCCACGGGGACGGTCAGCCCCAGCATTTT.

The V and J genes are TRBV5-5 and TRBJ1-2; 7 bases are shared with TRBD1. The CDR3 totals 14 residues. V gave up 0 bases and J gave up 5 bases; unmatched junction bases: 4. Germline V gene sequence: CDR1 SGHKS, CDR2 YYEKEE (reference sequence). The CDR3 coding sequence is TGTGCCAGCAGCTTGGGTACAGGGGAATATGGCTACACCTTC. Encoded protein: CASSLGTGEYGYTF.

The V and J genes are TRBV23-1 and TRBJ1-2, with D possibly matching TRBD1 (5 bases). TRBV23-1 is designated an ORF whose function remains uncertain. The CDR3 is 14 residues long. Trimming stripped 11 bases from V and 2 bases from J, with 18 bases between. The chain's CDR3 is CAGEGPHVNYGYTF. The CDR3 DNA reads TGCGCCGGAGAGGGGCCACACGTGAACTATGGCTACACCTTC.

In its sample, this clonotype was seen a few times. The chain couples TRBV20-1 to TRBJ2-2; D gene ambiguous. V lost 3 bases and J 0 bases, leaving 11 bases between the germline ends. Germline CDR1 reads DFQATT; CDR2 reads SNEGSKA (reference sequence). The CDR3 sequence is 15 residues long. CDR3: CSASSSISNTGELFF. In DNA form, the CDR3 reads TGCAGTGCTAGTTCATCAATTTCGAACACCGGGGAGCTGTTTTTT.

This chain links TRBV27 with TRBJ2-3, with D hard to call. Trimming pared 5 bases from V and 2 bases from J, leaving 14 bases between. This CDR3 is built from 15 residues. The germline V gene encodes CDR1 MNHEY and CDR2 SMNVEV (reference sequence). CDR3 protein: CASSVKLPFTDTQYF. CDR3 nucleotides: TGTGCCAGCAGTGTGAAGCTACCCTTCACAGATACGCAGTATTTT.

The CDR3 loop is CALQRDRANTEAFF. CDR3 coding DNA: TGTGCCTTACAGCGGGACAGGGCGAACACTGAAGCTTTCTTT. The genes are TRBV30 and TRBJ1-1; TRBD1 agrees at 9 bases. Per germline, CDR1 GTSNPN and CDR2 SVGIG (reference sequence). Trimming took 7 bases from V and 1 from J; bases not matched to a gene: 7. The CDR3 runs 14 residues.

The V gene is TRBV3-1, the J gene TRBJ2-7; the match to TRBD2 covers 7 bases. The V segment lost 6 bases and the J segment 5 bases; nucleotides outside the gene matches: 1. The CDR3 totals 11 residues. Germline CDR1 LGHDT, CDR2 YNNKEL (reference sequence). The DNA of the CDR3 is TGTGCCAGCAGGGGGGGGAACGAGCAGTACTTC. This gives the protein CASRGGNEQYF.

The chain recombines TRBV6-2 or TRBV6-3 with TRBJ2-5; possible D gene TRBD2, 7 bases. Germline CDR1 reads MNHEY; CDR2 reads SVGEGT. The V end lost 5 bases, the J end lost 1 base, and 14 bases lay between the germline ends. The CDR3 is 15 amino acids. Here the CDR3 reads CASSRGGLTQETQYF. CDR3 DNA sequence: TGTGCCAGCAGTAGGGGGGGGCTTACCCAAGAGACCCAGTACTTC.

The V call is TRBV5-4, the J call TRBJ1-6; possible D gene TRBD1, 5 bases. This CDR3 has 15 amino acids. Germline V gene data show CDR1 as SGHNT and CDR2 as YYREEE (reference sequence). Trimming cost V 10 bases and J 7 bases, with 21 bases left between them. The CDR3, as DNA: TGTGCCTTCATGGGGCAAGGAGAATCAAATTCACCCCTCCACTTT. Encoded protein: CAFMGQGESNSPLHF.

This clonotype showed up just a few times. V is TRBV6-5 and J is TRBJ1-3; no clear D. Trimming took 0 bases from V and 2 from J, leaving 11 bases between them. Germline-derived CDR1 and CDR2 are MNHEY and SVGAGI. This CDR3 contains 16 residues. The CDR3 region has the DNA TGTGCCAGCAGTTACTCGAGGCAGGCCACTGGAAACACCATATATTTT. Its translation is CASSYSRQATGNTIYF.

The rearrangement links TRBV6-2 or TRBV6-3 to TRBJ1-6; 8 bases match TRBD1. The V segment lost 2 bases and the J segment 9 bases; nucleotides outside the gene matches: 6. CDR1 is MNHEY, CDR2 SVGEGT, per germline. The CDR3 is made up of 15 amino acids. In DNA form, the CDR3 reads TGTGCCAGCAGTTACGCAGGACAGGGAGGTTCACCCCTCCACTTT. It specifies CASSYAGQGGSPLHF.

In this sample, this clonotype turned up a few times. The rearrangement joins TRBV10-3 to TRBJ1-1; D perhaps matches TRBD1 (6 bases). The CDR3 runs to 15 residues. Trimming removed 0 bases at V and 3 bases at J, with 11 bases between. Germline lookup yields CDR1 ENHRY and CDR2 SYGVKD. CDR3 in amino acids: CAISESTGSDTEAFF. The DNA of the CDR3 is TGTGCCATCAGTGAGTCTACAGGGTCGGACACTGAAGCTTTCTTT.